The clone carrying this TCR beta chain was seen ten or more times. What it binds is unknown. The CDR3 consists of 11 residues. V was shortened by 4 bases and J by 6 bases, with 4 bases between the two germline ends. Per germline, CDR1 SGHTA and CDR2 FQGNSA. TCRdb ran MiXCR on the 5' RACE reads and lists one entry per CDR3 protein. The sample has hundreds of thousands of distinct CDR3 sequences; 25% to 30% are singletons. The data are from a study of T-cell memory formation after mild COVID-19. General study results and limits: Later expanders leaned toward CD4+, whereas clones contracting from day 15 to 85 were balanced CD4/CD8. Researchers found some responding clones in pre-infection memory, a sign that cross-reactive memory joined.

The sequenced sample consisted of PBMCs or a T cell subset sorted from them (not recorded which). The rearrangement joins TRBV7-2 to TRBJ2-1; D unclear. The receptor's source is an adult woman who had mild COVID-19 (a few samples of this study predate the infection). Cell type and time point are not known. The CDR3 reads CASSYGNEQFF. The CDR3 DNA sequence: TGTGCCAGCAGCTACGGCAATGAGCAGTTCTTC.